These 14 T cell receptor beta chains were sequenced from one sample in a study of blood T cells in healthy people across ages. PCR was performed a second time for 7 to 11 cycles using a sample-barcoded 5' primer and a J-beta primer mix. TCRdb processed the 5' RACE reads anew with MiXCR; each CDR3 protein has one entry. The sample lists roughly 800,000 distinct CDR3 sequences, 20% to 25% seen once, with around 3.6% in the top ten. In addition, the sample was reused for a study of T cells of mothers and their children.

Sequenced material: blood. Receptors were obtained from a boy younger than 18 in good health.

A word on this clonotype: At one end the junction does not follow the germline gene, possibly because of a read error. The genes are TRBV4-2 and TRBJ2-3; D might be TRBD1 or TRBD2, each matching 5 bases. The CDR3 has 17 amino acids. Germline CDR1 LGHNA, CDR2 YNFKEQ. CDR3 nucleotides: TGCGCCAGCAGCCAAGACCCGGGGCTAGCTAGCACAGATACGCAGTATTTT. Translating it yields CASSQDPGLASTDTQYF.

This chain links TRBV20-1 with TRBJ2-5; D gene ambiguous. TRBJ2-7 explains the end of the DNA better; the J call may be wrong. The CDR3 sequence is 11 residues long. Per germline, CDR1 DFQATT and CDR2 SNEGSKA (reference sequence). CDR3 protein: CSARLNYEQYF. In nucleotides, the CDR3 is TGCAGTGCTAGGCTGAACTACGAGCAGTACTTC.

For the CDR3, the DNA is TGTGCCAGCAGTTCAGACAGGGTTAAGGATGAAAAACTGTTTTTT. Amino acid sequence: CASSSDRVKDEKLFF. This chain joins TRBV12-3 or TRBV12-4 and TRBJ1-4; TRBD1 agrees at 7 bases. J was trimmed by 6 bases and V by 4 bases; bases with no gene match: 8. The length of the CDR3 is 15 residues.

This clonotype has more than one count but fewer than ten. This chain connects TRBV20-1 to TRBJ1-4; the D gene is possibly TRBD1 (5 bases). The CDR3 has 15 residues. V lost 2 bases to trimming and J lost 0 bases, with 10 bases between them. Per germline, CDR1 DFQATT and CDR2 SNEGSKA (reference sequence). As DNA, the CDR3 is TGCAGTGCTAGATCCAGGGAAGCAACTAATGAAAAACTGTTTTTT. Translation gives CSARSREATNEKLFF.

The CDR3 nucleotides are TGTGCCAGCTCACCGACGTCACGGACAGCTAATGAAAAACTGTTTTTT. Encoded protein: CASSPTSRTANEKLFF. This chain links TRBV18 with TRBJ1-4; a weak D match, TRBD1 (6 bases). The V gene's germline CDR1 is KGHSH and CDR2 LQKENI. The V end lost 3 bases, the J end lost 3 bases, and 14 bases lay between the germline ends. The CDR3 loop spans 16 amino acids.

This clonotype was recorded only once. The chain links TRBV3-1 to TRBJ2-5; possible D gene TRBD2, 7 bases. The germline gives CDR1 LGHDT, CDR2 YNNKEL (reference sequence). This CDR3 region has 16 residues. V was trimmed by 4 bases and J by 2 bases, leaving 17 bases between them. Here the CDR3 reads CASSPDAGARQETQYF. In DNA form, the CDR3 reads TGTGCCAGCAGCCCCGATGCGGGGGCGCGGCAAGAGACCCAGTACTTC.

This clonotype showed up just a few times. The gene calls are TRBV5-1 and TRBJ2-1; possibly TRBD1 for D (6 bases). Germline values: CDR1 SGHRS, CDR2 YFSETQ. Trimming stripped 5 bases from V and 12 bases from J, with 18 bases between. This CDR3 has 13 amino acids. This CDR3 reads CASSPGTPLGQFF. CDR3 sequence (DNA): TGCGCCAGCAGTCCCGGGACACCGTTGGGGCAGTTCTTC. The whole variable domain, filled in from reference TRBV5-1 and TRBJ2-1, reads KAGVTQTPRYLIKTRGQQVTLSCSPISGHRSVSWYQQTPGQGLQFLFEYFSETQRNKGNFPGRFSGRQFSNSRSEMNVSTLELGDSALYLCASSPGTPLGQFFGPGTRLTVL.

This clonotype was counted a few times. CDR3 nucleotides: TGTGCCAGCAGCCTAACTCGAGGTGGAAACACCATATATTTT. Translated: CASSLTRGGNTIYF. The chain couples TRBV6-5 to TRBJ1-3; D is ambiguous. Trimming stripped 6 bases from V and 3 bases from J, with 12 bases between. From germline, CDR1 is MNHEY and CDR2 SVGAGI. The CDR3 is 14 amino acids.

This clonotype was observed a few times. The chain carries TRBV24-1 and TRBJ2-1, with 12 bases fitting TRBD1. Germline V CDR1 and CDR2: KGHDR, SFDVKD. The CDR3 is made up of 15 amino acids. V lost 7 bases and J lost 7; bases outside the gene matches: 7. The CDR3 DNA reads as TGTGCCACCAGCACCGGGACAGGGGGCTTGAATGAGCAGTTCTTC. This translates into CATSTGTGGLNEQFF.

This clonotype was counted between two and nine times. The chain has TRBV7-2 and TRBJ2-1; D is unclear. The CDR3 has 14 residues. Trimming removed 1 base from V and 2 bases from J, with 6 bases in between. The germline gives CDR1 SGHTA, CDR2 FQGNSA. The CDR3, as DNA: TGTGCCAGCAGCTTAGAGATCCCCTACAATGAGCAGTTCTTC. Its translation: CASSLEIPYNEQFF.

CDR3 protein: CASSIGGIEQFF. The CDR3 nucleotides read TGTGCCAGTAGTATAGGGGGGATTGAGCAGTTCTTC. V gene TRBV19 combines with J gene TRBJ2-1, with D tentatively TRBD1 or TRBD2 (5 bases each). Germline values: CDR1 LNHDA, CDR2 SQIVND (reference sequence). The CDR3 runs to 12 residues. Deletions cut 1 base from V and 9 bases from J, with 7 bases between.

This clonotype was detected only a few times. The chain couples TRBV4-3 to TRBJ2-3; maybe TRBD2 (6 bases). From germline, CDR1 is LGHNA and CDR2 YSLEER. CDR3 length equals 15 residues. V lost 0 bases to trimming and J lost 5 bases, with 12 bases between them. CDR3 sequence reads: CASSQEGTELDTQYF. DNA of the CDR3: TGCGCCAGCAGCCAAGAGGGGACTGAACTAGATACGCAGTATTTT.

The chain links TRBV20-1 to TRBJ2-5; perhaps TRBD2 as D (6 bases). The J call may be incorrect, as the DNA end agrees better with TRBJ2-7. The CDR3 runs 15 residues. Per the germline V gene, CDR1 is DFQATT and CDR2 is SNEGSKA (reference sequence). The CDR3 sequence is CSAGVAGRSAYEQYF. The CDR3 region has the DNA TGCAGTGCGGGGGTTGCGGGGCGTAGCGCCTACGAGCAGTACTTC.

In this sample, this clonotype turned up a few times. The chain recombines TRBV7-9 with TRBJ2-7, with D possibly being TRBD1 (5 bases). CDR3 length: 15 amino acids. V was cut by 5 bases and J by 4 bases, with 18 bases left in between. The germline gives CDR1 SEHNR, CDR2 FQNEAQ (reference sequence). CDR3 protein: CASSLGHGLLYEQYF. DNA for the CDR3: TGTGCCAGCAGCCTTGGACATGGCCTTCTATACGAGCAGTACTTC.